This TCR beta chain was captured by sequencing in a study of control samples from healthy donors and cancer patients (dated by TCRdb to 2019 to 2021). Via the germline V gene (reference sequence), CDR1 is SEHNR and CDR2 FQNEAQ. V gives up 1 base and J gives up 2 bases, and the segment between their germline ends measures 2 bases. The CDR3 has 13 amino acids, counting the end cysteine and phenylalanine. The DNA shown is the 39-base CDR3, in frame from base 1. Of note for this clone: Its specific antigen is unknown. Nothing much larger sits one base from this clone, and base qualities are not available.

Library generation was performed with the immunoSEQ multiplex PCR assay. Held by TCRdb, this immuneACCESS table contains in-frame sequences only and omits some clones. Under half of the omission traces to an unresolved V gene where checked; the cause of the rest is unknown. This sample is represented by 120,000 or so clones; roughly nine tenths of them were singletons. The ten largest clones capture 7.8% of the sample. Sample: blood. The rearranged segments are TRBV7-9 and TRBJ2-2, with the D segment identity uncertain. This TCR derives from a woman between 18 and 29 years old in good health. The bases are TGTGCCAGCAGCTTAGGAAACACCGGGGAGCTGTTTTTT. Translation gives CASSLGNTGELFF. Here the CDR3 is joined to the reference TRBV7-9 and TRBJ2-2 genes, and the full variable domain is: DTGVSQNPRHKITKRGQNVTFRCDPISEHNRLYWYRQTLGQGPEFLTYFQNEAQLEKSRLLSDRFSAERPKGSFSTLEIQRTEQGDSAMYLCASSLGNTGELFFGEGSRLTVL.